The source of this T cell receptor beta chain is a study of cytomegalovirus exposure and HLA in healthy donors. Study findings and constraints: Later, an analysis showed that TCR beta chains associated with HLA were more clonally expanded than others that were equally common. The productive fraction for most TCR beta V segments was about 90% or about 30% in an earlier analysis.

Concerning this clone: Antigen: not known.

CDR1 is SGHNT and CDR2 is YYREEE in the germline V gene (reference sequence). CDR3 size: 15 residues. The V segment lost 0 bases and the J segment 8 bases; nucleotides outside the gene matches: 4. The PCR ran on 60 Vbeta and 13 Jbeta primers. Authors' methods: Later reanalysis found 80 million or so unique TCR beta chains, 10 million to 12 million of them shared. Here immunoSEQ multiplex PCR was the method, and the copy in TCRdb shows in-frame clones only, minus some. V and J calls plus clone size are reproduced from that table; the DNA served to infer D and trimming. The sample lists about 140,000 clones; 60% to 80% were seen once.

The gene calls are TRBV5-4 and TRBJ1-6; 8 positions agree with TRBD1. The origin of this receptor is a female donor in good health and CMV-seronegative. Sequencing used PBMCs. The CDR3 region is CASSLAGQGYSPLHF. CDR3 DNA: TGTGCCAGCAGCTTGGCCGGACAGGGTTATTCACCCCTCCACTTT.